This T cell receptor beta chain was retrieved from a study of patients and donors after allogeneic stem cell transplantation. One entry per CDR3 protein results from TCRdb running MiXCR on the RT-PCR reads. The sample carries under 200,000 distinct CDR3 sequences, 30% recorded once. What was sequenced was blood, either unsorted or a sorted T cell fraction (not recorded which). This receptor was identified in a human donor who was either an allogeneic HSCT recipient or a stem cell or donor lymphocyte infusion donor (not recorded which). It is not recorded whose cells these are; they may come from a transplant donor.

CDR3 DNA sequence: TGTGCCAGCTCAGCAAACACAGGGACTCACACTGAAGCTTTCTTT. Protein product: CASSANTGTHTEAFF. The chain uses TRBV18 and TRBJ1-1; D is perhaps TRBD1 (6 bases). This CDR3 is built from 15 residues. V gave up 5 bases and J gave up 3 bases, with 16 bases separating them. Germline V gives CDR1 KGHSH, CDR2 LQKENI.